A selection of T cell receptor beta chains follows, all from one sample in a study of shared clonotypes between healthy human individuals. TCRdb's table, derived via immunoSEQ multiplex PCR, lists solely in-frame clones and lacks some. The sample holds 2 million to 2.5 million clones, about 94% seen once. The sequenced sample was naive CD4+ T cells sorted from blood. Source of these receptors: a man between 18 and 35 years old in good health. The CDR3 runs from the conserved cysteine through the conserved F or W. D genes are given only for firm matches.

v_call d_call cdr3_aa
TRBV18 TRBD2 CASSPRTSGGQDTQYF
TRBV29-1 . CSVVEDRGYNEQFF
TRBV19 . CASMPGPAEKLFF
TRBV6-1 . CASSEGRTGNTIYF
TRBV27 . CASSFSRYGGYTF
TRBV7-9 . CASSLRLSSYNEQFF
TRBV5-1 TRBD2 CATGEAAGASYEQYF
TRBV25-1 TRBD2 CASSGSQAGGSYEQYF
TRBV7-9 . CASSLTGTSYETQYF
TRBV6-6 . CASSYSLGRDTQYF
TRBV5-4 TRBD2 CASSLRTSGGAGEQYF
TRBV7-2 TRBD2 CASSLAQRGADTQYF
TRBV4-3 . CASSQDNTNLNTEAFF
TRBV19 . CASSSGGNNQPQHF
TRBV20-1 . CSAGQSYEQYF
TRBV5-4 TRBD2 CASSEREKVDTQYF
TRBV30 . CAWSVRVNEQFF
TRBV28 TRBD1 CASNLNGRGGNQPQHF
TRBV25-1 . CASSEGWVNGQETQYF
TRBV4-3 . CASSQGEGGEKLFF
TRBV6-1 . CASSESVSFPSSYEQYF
TRBV4-1 TRBD1 CASSQTAGQGNYEQYF
TRBV30 TRBD1 CAWSTGDNQPQHF
TRBV5-6 . CASSEGKNIQYF
TRBV7-9 . CASSPGHLDNSPLHF
TRBV7-2 TRBD2 CASRARLAGYWGQYF
TRBV20-1 . CSATMGGELFF
TRBV11-2 TRBD2 CASSSGLAGASYEQYF
TRBV21-1 . CASSKALGQGLSKNIQYF
TRBV5-6 TRBD1 CASSLRDRKTF
TRBV28 . CASSLLIPGEKLFF